This T cell receptor beta chain was obtained from a study of cytomegalovirus exposure and HLA in healthy donors. The CDR3 is made up of 14 amino acids. Germline V gene data show CDR1 as SGHTA and CDR2 as FQGNSA. Losses at the gene ends were 3 bases for V and 7 bases for J; bases not matched to a gene: 1. Sequencing was performed with immunoSEQ multiplex PCR; in TCRdb, only in-frame clones are kept and a portion is missing. In the table there are 250,000 to 300,000 clones, roughly 89% of which are singletons. This clone was counted once. Its antigen is not known. Study-wide points: Reports indicated that the classifier achieved high specificity and sensitivity in diagnosing cytomegalovirus status.

V gene TRBV7-2 combines with J gene TRBJ2-1; TRBD2 agrees at 12 bases. This TCR was sampled from a woman between 18 and 30 years old in good health and CMV-seronegative. The sample was PBMCs. This CDR3 reads CASSFTSGGNEQFF. In DNA, the CDR3 is TGTGCCAGCAGCTTTACTAGCGGGGGGAATGAGCAGTTCTTC.